The rows below give T cell receptor beta chains drawn from one sample of a study of CD8+ T cells in alopecia areata. Assay used: immunoSEQ multiplex PCR; TCRdb lists only in-frame clones, some missing. Of some 240,000 clones detected, more than 45% appear once; the ten largest clones hold roughly 1.4%. The source material was CD4+ T cells sorted from blood, sampled at week 4, from a patient treated with tofacitinib. Source of these receptors: a human donor with alopecia areata. CDR3s include the opening cysteine and the closing phenylalanine or tryptophan. A D gene is named only where the DNA matches it firmly.

J	V	D	CDR3
TRBJ2-1	TRBV13	NA	CASSPQTAWGNNEQFF
TRBJ2-7	TRBV29-1	NA	CSVRQDNYEQYF
TRBJ1-1	TRBV30	TRBD1	CAWWDREEAFF
TRBJ2-3	TRBV5-1	TRBD1	CASSLRQGGDTQYF
TRBJ2-1	TRBV7-3	NA	CASSESGSLNEQFF
TRBJ2-1	TRBV5-8	NA	CASSFATLASYNEQFF
TRBJ2-1	TRBV29-1	NA	CSVWFWASEHNEQFF
TRBJ1-2	TRBV29-1	TRBD1	CSVEDDREYGYTF
TRBJ2-7	TRBV6-5	TRBD1	CASRGDRGREQYF
TRBJ2-7	TRBV10-3	TRBD1	CAIRGQSQEQYF
TRBJ2-1	TRBV7-9	NA	CASSAGKTGAGENEQFF
TRBJ1-6	TRBV27	NA	CASSLSGSSPLHF
TRBJ1-1	TRBV30	NA	CAWTPGGARNTEAFF
TRBJ2-7	TRBV29-1	TRBD1	CSVDAPTGSSYEQYF
TRBJ2-3	TRBV4-3	NA	CASSQDRGLMMADTQYF
TRBJ2-1	TRBV11-1	NA	CASSLGGGSSYNEQFF
TRBJ2-7	TRBV2	NA	CASSEALMNSGYEQYF
TRBJ2-3	TRBV27	TRBD1	CATKGASTDTQYF
TRBJ2-7	TRBV25-1	NA	CASSSRSYEQYF
TRBJ2-5	TRBV29-1	NA	CSVGPPGSKETQYF
TRBJ1-3	TRBV30	NA	CAWTGRSGNTIYF
TRBJ2-1	TRBV10-3	NA	CAISESSGGVTVYNEQFF
TRBJ1-2	TRBV27	NA	CASSDRLGGYTF
TRBJ2-1	TRBV2	NA	CASRWGRTDEQFF
TRBJ2-7	TRBV9	TRBD2	CASSPATSGGYEQYF
TRBJ2-5	TRBV15	NA	CATSRVSLQETQYF
TRBJ2-7	TRBV30	NA	CAWSVWQPGANGEQYF
TRBJ1-5	TRBV30	TRBD1	CAWSTRTGGSQPQHF
TRBJ2-2	TRBV19	TRBD1	CASSPDRAWGELFF
TRBJ2-1	TRBV14	TRBD2	CASSLHWTSGYNEQFF
TRBJ2-3	TRBV27	NA	CASRRGDTQYF
TRBJ1-2	TRBV30	NA	CAWSVVQGIYGYTF
TRBJ1-1	TRBV30	NA	CAWRGTVTEAFF
TRBJ1-4	TRBV5-1	NA	CASSSGTEGEKLFF
TRBJ2-5	TRBV29-1	TRBD1	CSVDGLYRGPGETQYF
TRBJ2-3	TRBV6-6	NA	CASSMAELAGLNTQYF
TRBJ1-1	TRBV30	NA	CAWTGQNTEAFF
TRBJ1-1	TRBV14	TRBD1	CASSRISDRGKSEAFF
TRBJ1-2	TRBV29-1	NA	CSVEGDRGHGYTF
TRBJ2-2	TRBV2	NA	CASSGQVGNRELFF